The sequence of this T cell receptor beta chain was determined in a study of blood T cell repertoires in COVID-19. Here immunoSEQ multiplex PCR was the method, and the copy in TCRdb shows in-frame clones only, minus some. This table holds around 290,000 clones, around 86% found once. V gave up 5 bases and J gave up 2 bases; unmatched junction bases: 6. From germline, CDR1 is SGHAT and CDR2 FQNNGV. This CDR3 is built from 14 residues. The gene calls are TRBV11-2 and TRBJ2-7; 7 bases match TRBD1. Sequenced input: PBMCs or T cells enriched from blood (not recorded which). The sequence came from a woman younger than 35 who had recovered from COVID-19. The CDR3: CASSRGGLAYEQYF. In DNA, the CDR3 is TGTGCCAGCAGCCGAGGGGGCCTTGCCTACGAGCAGTACTTC.